The 2 T cell receptor beta chains reported below all come from one sample, sequenced in a study of human thymus T cells. Clones were read by immunoSEQ multiplex PCR, and TCRdb kept only the in-frame ones, dropping some. This table has 100,000 to 150,000 clones, around 95% appearing once. Resections from corrective heart surgery supplied the thymus tissue. Material for sequencing was thymus tissue. The source is a boy under two years old with a congenital heart defect but otherwise immunologically healthy.

CDR3 nucleotide sequence: TGTGCCAGCAGCCAAAGGACTAGCGGGGGGCGGTATAACAATGAGCAGTTCTTC. Translating it yields CASSQRTSGGRYNNEQFF. The V and J genes are TRBV7-2 and TRBJ2-1; TRBD2 matches at 14 bases. Germline lookup yields CDR1 SGHTA and CDR2 FQGNSA. With 5 bases clipped from V and 5 bases from J, the junction kept 11 bases outside the gene matches. This CDR3 is built from 18 residues.

The rearrangement links TRBV30 to TRBJ1-2; 7 nucleotides align to TRBD1. CDR3 length equals 16 residues. Trimming took 8 bases from V and 8 from J; bases not matched to a gene: 23. Germline CDR1 GTSNPN, CDR2 SVGIG (reference sequence). The CDR3 DNA sequence: TGTGCCCGACTCGACCGGACAGGACCCCCGGGTAGCGGCTACACCTTC. Translating gives CARLDRTGPPGSGYTF. Full variable domain (rest looked up from reference TRBV30 and TRBJ1-2): SQTIHQWPATLVQPVGSPLSLECTVEGTSNPNLYWYRQAAGRGLQLLFYSVGIGQISSEVPQNLSASRPQDRQFILSSKKLLLSDSGFYLCARLDRTGPPGSGYTFGSGTRLTVV.